This T cell receptor beta chain was recovered during a study of Graves' ophthalmopathy and Graves' hyperthyroidism. On the study more broadly: Specimen type is peripheral blood, obtained at initial diagnosis before any treatment.

The CDR3 contains 21 residues. The germline CDR1 and CDR2 sequences are DFQATT and SNEGSKA (reference sequence). After removal of 1 base from V and 7 bases from J, the junction contained 24 bases not matched to a gene. RNA transcripts provided the template for amplifying TCR beta CDR3 regions. An opening RT-PCR round employed HTBI primers and preceded a second-round multiplex PCR. MiXCR, run by TCRdb on the multiplex PCR reads, gives a single entry per CDR3 protein. The data hold 260,000 or so distinct CDR3 sequences, with around 42% observed a single time. Sequencing was performed on peripheral blood. This TCR came from an adult man with Graves' ophthalmopathy. V usage is TRBV20-1 and J usage is TRBJ1-6, with 8 bases matching TRBD1. The CDR3 sequence: CSARAPITGGIGGIGNSPLHF. For the CDR3, the DNA is TGCAGTGCTAGAGCCCCCATTACAGGGGGGATTGGGGGGATTGGCAATTCACCCCTCCACTTT.